The TCR beta chain described here comes from a study of cytomegalovirus exposure and HLA in healthy donors. The sample holds a few counts of this clone. 13 Jbeta primers and 60 Vbeta primers were used for the PCR. TCRdb keeps only in-frame clones here, not all; method: immunoSEQ multiplex PCR. The sample shows 95,000 to 150,000 clones, about three fifths of them seen only once. V lost 3 bases to trimming and J lost 5 bases; unmatched junction nucleotides: 7. The germline CDR1 and CDR2 sequences are KGHSH and LQKENI. This CDR3 spans 16 amino acids. The V gene is TRBV18, the J gene TRBJ2-5, with TRBD2 matching 12 bases. The sequence came from a woman aged 40 to 50 in good health and CMV-seropositive. Sequenced sample: PBMCs. The chain's CDR3 is CASSPPSGRAPETQYF. CDR3 nucleotides: TGTGCCAGCTCACCTCCTAGCGGGAGGGCCCCGGAGACCCAGTACTTC.